The 17 T cell receptor delta chains in this list originate from one sample, sequenced in a study of delta chains in infants with herpesvirus infections. Reverse transcription of PBMC RNA used primers specific for the gamma and delta chains. TCRdb reapplied CATT to the RT-PCR reads. The sample holds about 2,600 delta-chain clones, around 40% seen once. The sequenced sample was peripheral blood, obtained at time point 4 of longitudinal follow-up. Every receptor here comes from a human donor who was a Ugandan infant, either HIV-exposed or HIV-unexposed (not recorded which).

This clone was picked up one time. The chain joins TRDV2 to TRDJ1; a possible D gene is TRDD3 (6 bases). Looked up from germline, CDR1 is GEAIGNYY and CDR2 is EKD. V shed 0 bases and J shed 0 bases, with 25 bases lying between them. This CDR3 comprises 20 residues. The CDR3 sequence: CACDTVGEIRPRPYTDKLIF. Written as DNA, the CDR3 is TGTGCCTGTGACACCGTAGGGGAGATACGCCCCCGACCCTACACCGATAAACTCATCTTT.

Only a few counts were recorded for this clone. The chain links TRDV2 to TRDJ3; D possibly corresponds to TRDD3 (6 bases). V gave up 0 bases and J gave up 0 bases, with 8 bases separating them. Germline CDR1 GEAIGNYY, CDR2 EKD. The CDR3 is made up of 17 amino acids. The DNA for the CDR3 is TGTGCCTGTGACACCACTGGGAGCTCCTGGGACACCCGACAGATGTTTTTC. This sequence encodes CACDTTGSSWDTRQMFF.

This clone ranks as medium-sized. The chain links TRDV2 to TRDJ3, with TRDD3 matching over 12 bases. Germline values: CDR1 GEAIGNYY, CDR2 EKD. The CDR3 length is 20 residues. V trimming: 0 bases; J trimming: 5 bases; junction bases outside the gene matches: 10. The CDR3 reads CACDTVVLGDTLRDTRQMFF. The CDR3 DNA follows: TGTGCCTGTGACACCGTCGTCCTGGGGGATACGCTTAGGGACACCCGACAGATGTTTTTC.

This clone was seen once. A much larger clone sits a single nucleotide away, making a read error possible. This rearrangement joins TRDV2 to TRDJ3; 8 nucleotides match TRDD3. CDR1 is GEAIGNYY and CDR2 is EKD in the germline V gene. The CDR3 contains 14 residues. The CDR3 is CACDTWGMTAQLFF. CDR3 DNA: TGTGCCTGTGACACCTGGGGGATGACAGCACAACTCTTCTTC.

This chain joins TRDV1 and TRDJ1; TRDD3 matches at 12 bases. The V and J ends lost 4 bases and 3 bases, in that order; junction bases with no gene match: 24. Looked up from germline, CDR1 is TSWWSYY and CDR2 is QGS. There are 22 residues in the CDR3. CDR3 in amino acids: CALGARPSYTDWGILMSDKLIF. CDR3 sequence (DNA): TGTGCTCTTGGGGCCCGGCCTTCCTACACCGACTGGGGGATACTAATGTCCGATAAACTCATCTTT.

This clone was seen more than once but under ten times. The CDR3 region has the DNA TGTGCTCTTGGGGAAAAGGAATGGTCTTCCCGGTTAGAGCGGACCGATAAACTCATCTTT. Encoded protein: CALGEKEWSSRLERTDKLIF. V and J are TRDV1 and TRDJ1; the D gene is possibly TRDD2 (5 bases). The CDR3 totals 20 residues. Trimming removed 2 bases from V and 2 bases from J, with 27 bases in between. Germline CDR1 reads TSWWSYY; CDR2 reads QGS.

This sequence joins TRDV1 and TRDJ3; D is tentatively TRDD2 or TRDD3 (5 bases each). Germline CDR1 is TSWWSYY and CDR2 is QGS. Between the trimmed V and J ends, which lost 1 base and 0 bases, there was a span of 19 bases. The CDR3 consists of 21 residues. The CDR3: CALGEHLLTYWSSWDTRQMFF. The CDR3 DNA follows: TGTGCTCTTGGGGAACACCTTCTAACCTACTGGAGCTCCTGGGACACCCGACAGATGTTTTTC.

The rearrangement joins TRDV2 to TRDJ1; TRDD3 matches 12 bases. CDR1 GEAIGNYY and CDR2 EKD come from the germline V gene. The CDR3 covers 16 residues. Germline trimming cut 0 bases from V and 11 bases from J; bases unmatched to any gene: 12. The CDR3 sequence: CACDTGSGGYASRLIF. In nucleotides, the CDR3 is TGTGCCTGTGACACCGGCTCTGGGGGATACGCGTCGAGGCTCATCTTT.

This clone occurred a few times. The chain joins TRDV2 to TRDJ1, with TRDD3 matching over 11 bases. V trimming: 3 bases; J trimming: 3 bases; junction bases outside the gene matches: 8. The CDR3 extends over 16 amino acids. CDR1 and CDR2 from the germline V gene are GEAIGNYY and EKD. The CDR3 protein is CACDGLLGDKSDKLIF. CDR3 coding DNA: TGTGCCTGTGACGGTCTACTGGGGGATAAGTCCGATAAACTCATCTTT.

Judged by abundance, this clone is medium-sized. The V and J genes are TRDV2 and TRDJ1; D is perhaps TRDD3 (7 bases). Germline CDR1 GEAIGNYY, CDR2 EKD. The CDR3 loop spans 17 amino acids. V was clipped by 5 bases and J by 1 base, with 22 bases between them. The chain's CDR3 is CACVLLRTGEPTDKLIF. The CDR3 DNA is TGTGCCTGTGTCCTACTACGTACTGGGGAACCCACCGATAAACTCATCTTT.

The chain combines TRDV2 with TRDJ1; TRDD3 matches 7 bases. Germline V gene data show CDR1 as GEAIGNYY and CDR2 as EKD. The CDR3 covers 18 residues. The V and J ends lost 4 bases and 4 bases, in that order; junction bases with no gene match: 20. This CDR3 is CACDTLGVDPIFGDKLIF. The CDR3 DNA follows: TGTGCCTGTGATACCCTGGGGGTGGACCCTATATTTGGCGATAAACTCATCTTT.

CDR3 DNA: TGTGCCTGTGACACCTTAACTTCCCCCGACTTTAATACTCCCGTAAGTACCGATAAACTCATCTTT. It specifies CACDTLTSPDFNTPVSTDKLIF. The chain recombines TRDV2 with TRDJ1; D perhaps matches TRDD2 (5 bases). Germline values: CDR1 GEAIGNYY, CDR2 EKD. This CDR3 contains 22 residues. V was clipped by 0 bases and J by 2 bases, with 33 bases between them.

This sequence joins TRDV1 and TRDJ2, with 8 nucleotides matching TRDD3. The germline CDR1 and CDR2 sequences are TSWWSYY and QGS. J lost 0 bases, V lost 5 bases, and 17 bases had no gene match. CDR3 size: 20 residues. Here the CDR3 reads CALGQNLRCGGWTLTAQLFF. The CDR3, as DNA: TGTGCTCTTGGGCAGAACCTACGGTGTGGGGGATGGACTTTGACAGCACAACTCTTCTTT.

As to this clone: A clone one base away is much larger, so this may be a read error. J is TRDJ1 and V is TRDV2, with a tentative D call TRDD3 (6 bases). The CDR3 is made up of 16 amino acids. Per germline, CDR1 GEAIGNYY and CDR2 EKD. CDR3 bases: TGTGCCTGTGGACCCTGGGGACAATACGACACCTATAAACTCATCTTT. Its translation: CACGPWGQYDTYKLIF.

There are a few counts of this clone. The genes are TRDV2 and TRDJ1; the D gene is possibly TRDD3 (5 bases). Germline CDR1 reads GEAIGNYY; CDR2 reads EKD. Deletions cut 0 bases from V and 3 bases from J, with 19 bases between. The CDR3 sequence is 17 residues long. The DNA of the CDR3 is TGTGCCTGTGACACCGCTGATACCCGGGAGAGGGCCGATAAACTCATCTTT. Protein product: CACDTADTRERADKLIF.

Turning to this clone: This could be a read error, since a much larger clone is one nucleotide away. The chain combines TRDV1 with TRDJ1; the match to TRDD3 covers 13 bases. CDR1 is TSWWSYY and CDR2 is QGS in the germline V gene. V lost 0 bases and J lost 8; bases outside the gene matches: 21. CDR3 size: 21 residues. The CDR3 coding sequence is TGTGCTCTTGGGGAACTAGCTCAAACTGGGGGATACGGGCACCGTCGCGAAAAACTCATCTTT. It codes for CALGELAQTGGYGHRREKLIF.

The chain uses TRDV1 and TRDJ1, with TRDD3 matching 8 bases. V dropped 2 bases and J dropped 0; count of bases not matched to a gene: 5. Germline V CDR1 and CDR2: TSWWSYY, QGS. The CDR3 covers 16 residues. CDR3 coding DNA: TGTGCTCTTGGGGAAAGGGTCTGGGGGAACACCGATAAACTCATCTTT. This codes for CALGERVWGNTDKLIF.